This paragraph reports one TCR beta chain. This clonotype showed up many times. It has no known antigen specificity. One base away there is no much larger clone; base qualities are not given. This record comes from a study of T cell repertoires in cytomegalovirus infection (dated by TCRdb to between 2018 and 2021). For the study in its entirety: Alongside well-studied HLA-B-restricted epitopes, the peptide stimulations were aimed at recently identified HLA-C-restricted CMV epitopes, whose presentation resists viral immunomodulation. The HLA type of each donor mattered for the analysis, because public TCR beta signatures pointed to carriage of CMV infection along with the matching HLA type.

The trim is 5 bases for V and 6 bases for J, with a gap of 16 bases between the germline ends. From its cysteine to its phenylalanine, the CDR3 spans 15 amino acids. The only DNA kept is the CDR3, 45 bases in frame from the first base. CDR1 is given as SGHTA and CDR2 as FQGNSA, both from the germline V gene. The treatment or condition label corresponds to: in vitro stimulation with specific CMV peptide epitopes to enrich CMV-specific T cells. Sequenced using an Illumina HiSeq 1500. The public reads were reanalyzed by TCRdb: fastp trimming at Q25, MiXCR alignment, in-frame beta chains only. Each entry is one CDR3 protein sequence, shown with its most common DNA and genes. Counted in this sample were 49,000 or so distinct CDR3 sequences; nearly 20% of them appeared once. The top ten constitute 53% of the sample. What the research found in general, with its limitations: Cumulative frequency of public TCR beta family members discriminated carriers of CMV infection plus the relevant HLA type in this cohort and an independent 352-donor cohort. The ex vivo response was dominated by HLA-C-restricted CMV-specific TCR beta clonotypes, which also provided the single most frequent clonotype in two of eight donors.

Source: CD8+ T cells from cultured PBMCs, taken from culture after CMV antigen stimulation. The chain was built from TRBV7-2 and TRBJ1-4; TRBD1 is possibly the D segment (6 matching bases). The receptor was derived from a human donor in good health (CMV status not recorded). Some clones in this sample may be carry-over from other donors' samples. The CDR3 reads CASSPWGAWDEKLFF. Read as DNA, the sequence is TGTGCCAGCAGCCCATGGGGGGCATGGGATGAAAAACTGTTTTTT.